This T cell receptor beta chain was identified in a study of blood T cell repertoires in COVID-19. On the study more broadly: Collection of acute and convalescent COVID-19 samples took place in the United States, Italy and Spain. T cells, B-cell-depleted T cells, or PBMCs provided the cDNA or gDNA that served as material.

Germline V gene lookup returns CDR1 SGHRS and CDR2 YFSETQ. The germline V and J ends were trimmed by 3 bases and 0 bases, with 6 bases remaining between them. The CDR3 is 14 residues long. Measured with immunoSEQ multiplex PCR; TCRdb has only the in-frame clones, and not every one. The data hold under 250,000 clones, with approximately 87% observed a single time. A remark on this clone: This CDR3 is also generated by other DNA sequences in the sample.

V and J are TRBV5-1 and TRBJ1-4; the D gene is possibly TRBD1 (5 bases). Input material: peripheral blood. This receptor was taken from a woman between 65 and 79 years old with active or convalescent COVID-19. CDR3 DNA sequence: TGCGCCAGCAGCTCGGGGGCAACTAATGAAAAACTGTTTTTT. This gives the protein CASSSGATNEKLFF.